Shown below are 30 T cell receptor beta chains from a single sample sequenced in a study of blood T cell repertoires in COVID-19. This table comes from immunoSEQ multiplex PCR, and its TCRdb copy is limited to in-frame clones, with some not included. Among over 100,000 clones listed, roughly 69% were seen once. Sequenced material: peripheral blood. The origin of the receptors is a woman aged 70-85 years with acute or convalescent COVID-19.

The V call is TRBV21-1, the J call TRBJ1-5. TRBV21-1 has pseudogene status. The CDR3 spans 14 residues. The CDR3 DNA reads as TGTGCCAGCAGCCCCCGGGATAGCAATCAGCCCCAGCATTTT. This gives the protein CASSPRDSNQPQHF.

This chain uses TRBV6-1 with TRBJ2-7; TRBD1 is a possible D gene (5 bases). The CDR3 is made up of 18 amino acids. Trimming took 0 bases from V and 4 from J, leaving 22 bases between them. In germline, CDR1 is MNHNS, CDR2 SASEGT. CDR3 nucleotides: TGTGCCAGCAGTGAAGCGCTTGTAGACCAGACAGCCCCTTACGAGCAGTACTTC. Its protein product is CASSEALVDQTAPYEQYF.

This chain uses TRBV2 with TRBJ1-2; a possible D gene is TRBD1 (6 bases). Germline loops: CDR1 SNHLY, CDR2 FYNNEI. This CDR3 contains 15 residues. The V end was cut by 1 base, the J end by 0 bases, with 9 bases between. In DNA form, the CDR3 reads TGTGCCAGCAGTGAAGAGACAGGAGCTAACTATGGCTACACCTTC. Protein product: CASSEETGANYGYTF.

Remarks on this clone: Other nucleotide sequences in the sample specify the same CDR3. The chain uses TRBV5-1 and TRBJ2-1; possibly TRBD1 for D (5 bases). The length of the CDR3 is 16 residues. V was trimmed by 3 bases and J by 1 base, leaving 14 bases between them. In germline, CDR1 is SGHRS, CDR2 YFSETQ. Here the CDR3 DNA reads TGCGCCAGCAGCTCAGGGCAGGGCGGTTCCTACAATGAGCAGTTCTTC. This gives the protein CASSSGQGGSYNEQFF.

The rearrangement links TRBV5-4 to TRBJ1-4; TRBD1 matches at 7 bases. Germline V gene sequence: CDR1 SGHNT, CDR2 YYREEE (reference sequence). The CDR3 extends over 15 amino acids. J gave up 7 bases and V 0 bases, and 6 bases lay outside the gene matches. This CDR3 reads CASSLGDRAGEKLFF. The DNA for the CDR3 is TGTGCCAGCAGCTTGGGCGACAGGGCCGGTGAAAAACTGTTTTTT.

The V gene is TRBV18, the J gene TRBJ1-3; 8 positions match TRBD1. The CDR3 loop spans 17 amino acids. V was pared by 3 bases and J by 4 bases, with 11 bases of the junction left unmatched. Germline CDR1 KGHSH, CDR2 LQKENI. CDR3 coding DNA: TGTGCCAGCTCACCCTCCGCGACAGGGGTGTTCGGAAACACCATATATTTT. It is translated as CASSPSATGVFGNTIYF.

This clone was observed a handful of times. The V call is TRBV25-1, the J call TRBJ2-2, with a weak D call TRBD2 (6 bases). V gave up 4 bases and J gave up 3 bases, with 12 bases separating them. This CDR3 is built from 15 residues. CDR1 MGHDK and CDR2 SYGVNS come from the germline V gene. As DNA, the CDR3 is TGTGCCAGCAGTGCGGATAGCGGTTACACCGGGGAGCTGTTTTTT. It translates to CASSADSGYTGELFF.

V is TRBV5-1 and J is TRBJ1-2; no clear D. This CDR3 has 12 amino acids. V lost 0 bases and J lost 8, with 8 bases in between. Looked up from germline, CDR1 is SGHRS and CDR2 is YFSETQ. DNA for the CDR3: TGCGCCAGCAGCTTGGACGGGTGGGGCTACACCTTC. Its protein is CASSLDGWGYTF. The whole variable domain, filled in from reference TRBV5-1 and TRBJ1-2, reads KAGVTQTPRYLIKTRGQQVTLSCSPISGHRSVSWYQQTPGQGLQFLFEYFSETQRNKGNFPGRFSGRQFSNSRSEMNVSTLELGDSALYLCASSLDGWGYTFGSGTRLTVV.

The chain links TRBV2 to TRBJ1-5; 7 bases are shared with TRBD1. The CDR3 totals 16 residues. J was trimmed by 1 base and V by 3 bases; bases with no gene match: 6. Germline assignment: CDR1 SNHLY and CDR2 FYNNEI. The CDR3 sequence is CASSDWGRGSNQPQHF. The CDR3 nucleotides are TGTGCCAGCAGTGACTGGGGCAGGGGGAGCAATCAGCCCCAGCATTTT. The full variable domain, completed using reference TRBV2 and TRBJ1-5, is EPEVTQTPSHQVTQMGQEVILRCVPISNHLYFYWYRQILGQKVEFLVSFYNNEISEKSEIFDDQFSVERPDGSNFTLKIRSTKLEDSAMYFCASSDWGRGSNQPQHFGDGTRLSIL.

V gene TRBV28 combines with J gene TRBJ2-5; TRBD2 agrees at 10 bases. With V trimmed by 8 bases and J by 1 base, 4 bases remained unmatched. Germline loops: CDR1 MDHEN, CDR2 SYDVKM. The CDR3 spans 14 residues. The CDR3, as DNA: TGTGCCAGCGGATCTAGCGGGAGCCAAGAGACCCAGTACTTC. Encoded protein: CASGSSGSQETQYF. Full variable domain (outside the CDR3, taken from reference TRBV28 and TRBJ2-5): DVKVTQSSRYLVKRTGEKVFLECVQDMDHENMFWYRQDPGLGLRLIYFSYDVKMKEKGDIPEGYSVSREKKERFSLILESASTNQTSMYLCASGSSGSQETQYFGPGTRLLVL.

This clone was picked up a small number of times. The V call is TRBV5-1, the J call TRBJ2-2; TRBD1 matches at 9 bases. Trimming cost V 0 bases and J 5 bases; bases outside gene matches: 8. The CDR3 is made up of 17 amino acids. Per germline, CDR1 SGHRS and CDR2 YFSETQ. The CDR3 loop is CASSLGFGTGLTGELFF. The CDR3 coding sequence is TGCGCCAGCAGCTTGGGGTTCGGGACAGGGTTGACCGGGGAGCTGTTTTTT.

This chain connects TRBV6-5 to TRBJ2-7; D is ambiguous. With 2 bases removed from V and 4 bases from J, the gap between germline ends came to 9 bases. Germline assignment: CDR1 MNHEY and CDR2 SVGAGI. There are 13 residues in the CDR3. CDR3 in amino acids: CASSYEQRYEQYF. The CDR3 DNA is TGTGCCAGCAGTTACGAACAGAGATACGAGCAGTACTTC.

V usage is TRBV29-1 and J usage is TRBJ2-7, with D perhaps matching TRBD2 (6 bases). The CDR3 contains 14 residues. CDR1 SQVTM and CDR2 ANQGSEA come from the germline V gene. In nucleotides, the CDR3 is TGCAGAGGTAGGGACTTAGTCCCGCAGTGTGAGCAGTACTTC. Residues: CRGRDLVPQCEQYF.

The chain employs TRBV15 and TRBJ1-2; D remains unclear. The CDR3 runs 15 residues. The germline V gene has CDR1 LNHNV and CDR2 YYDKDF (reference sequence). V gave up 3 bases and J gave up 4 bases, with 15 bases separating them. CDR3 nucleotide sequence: TGTGCCACCAGCAGTCAACGGGGTCCCTTCTATGGCTACACCTTC. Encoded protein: CATSSQRGPFYGYTF. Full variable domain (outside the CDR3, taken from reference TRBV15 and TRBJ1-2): DAMVIQNPRYQVTQFGKPVTLSCSQTLNHNVMYWYQQKSSQAPKLLFHYYDKDFNNEADTPDNFQSRRPNTSFCFLDIRSPGLGDTAMYLCATSSQRGPFYGYTFGSGTRLTVV.

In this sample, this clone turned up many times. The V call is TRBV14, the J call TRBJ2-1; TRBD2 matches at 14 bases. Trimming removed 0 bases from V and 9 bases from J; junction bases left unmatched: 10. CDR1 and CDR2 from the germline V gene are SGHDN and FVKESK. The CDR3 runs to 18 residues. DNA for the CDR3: TGTGCCAGCAGCCAAGATGGGGGACTAGCGGGGGCGCGTGGTGAGCAGTTCTTC. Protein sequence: CASSQDGGLAGARGEQFF.

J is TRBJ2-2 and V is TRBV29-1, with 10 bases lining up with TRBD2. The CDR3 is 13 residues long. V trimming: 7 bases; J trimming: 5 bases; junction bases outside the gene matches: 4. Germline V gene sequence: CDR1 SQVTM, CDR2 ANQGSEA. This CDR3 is CSGRTSGTGELFF. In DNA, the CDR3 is TGCAGCGGAAGGACTAGCGGAACCGGGGAGCTGTTTTTT.

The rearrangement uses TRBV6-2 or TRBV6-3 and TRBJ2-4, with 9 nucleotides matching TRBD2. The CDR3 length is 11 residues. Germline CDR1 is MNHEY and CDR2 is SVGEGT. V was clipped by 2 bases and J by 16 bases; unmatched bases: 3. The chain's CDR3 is CASSYAGGFYF. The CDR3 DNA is TGTGCCAGCAGTTACGCGGGGGGGTTTTACTTC.

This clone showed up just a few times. The DNA for the CDR3 is TGTGCCAGCAGCCGTCGTAGCGGGGGCTTCTACGAGCAGTACTTC. As protein: CASSRRSGGFYEQYF. The chain carries TRBV13 and TRBJ2-7; 9 bases align to TRBD2. The ends lost 5 bases at V and 3 bases at J; junction bases unmatched: 8. The CDR3 length is 15 residues. CDR1 is PRHDT and CDR2 is FYEKMQ in the germline V gene (reference sequence).

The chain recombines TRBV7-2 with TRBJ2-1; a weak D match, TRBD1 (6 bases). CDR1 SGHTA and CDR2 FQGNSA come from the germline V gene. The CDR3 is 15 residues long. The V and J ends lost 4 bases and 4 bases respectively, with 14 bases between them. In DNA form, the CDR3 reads TGTGCCAGCAGCTGGGGGCACGGCGAGTACAATGAGCAGTTCTTC. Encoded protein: CASSWGHGEYNEQFF.

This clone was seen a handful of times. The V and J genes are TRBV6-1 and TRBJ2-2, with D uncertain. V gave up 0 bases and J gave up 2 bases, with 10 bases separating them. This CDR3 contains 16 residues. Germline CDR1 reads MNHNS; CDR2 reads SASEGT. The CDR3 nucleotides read TGTGCCAGCAGTGAAGCGGTCCTAGGCAACACCGGGGAGCTGTTTTTT. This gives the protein CASSEAVLGNTGELFF.

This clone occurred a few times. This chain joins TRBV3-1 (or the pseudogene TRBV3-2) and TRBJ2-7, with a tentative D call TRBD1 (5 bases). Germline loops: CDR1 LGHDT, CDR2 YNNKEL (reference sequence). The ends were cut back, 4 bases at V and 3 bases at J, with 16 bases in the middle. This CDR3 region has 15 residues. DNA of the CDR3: TGTGCCAGCAGCCCAGTTCTCGACAGCATCTACGAGCAGTACTTC. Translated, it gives CASSPVLDSIYEQYF.

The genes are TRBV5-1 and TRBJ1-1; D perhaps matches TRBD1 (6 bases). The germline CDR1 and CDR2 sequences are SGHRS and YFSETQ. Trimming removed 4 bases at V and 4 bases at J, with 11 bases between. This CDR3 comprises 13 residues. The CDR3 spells CASSTQGITEAFF. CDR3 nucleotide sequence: TGCGCCAGCAGCACACAGGGAATCACTGAAGCTTTCTTT. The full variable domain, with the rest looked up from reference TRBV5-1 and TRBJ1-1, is KAGVTQTPRYLIKTRGQQVTLSCSPISGHRSVSWYQQTPGQGLQFLFEYFSETQRNKGNFPGRFSGRQFSNSRSEMNVSTLELGDSALYLCASSTQGITEAFFGQGTRLTVV.

Here the CDR3 reads CASSQDRQGRVAGELFF. The CDR3 nucleotides are TGCGCCAGCAGCCAAGATCGGCAGGGTAGGGTCGCCGGGGAGCTGTTTTTT. The chain links TRBV4-3 to TRBJ2-2, with a tentative D call TRBD1 (5 bases). CDR1 and CDR2 (germline): LGHNA, YSLEER. The CDR3 sequence is 17 residues long. V lost 0 bases and J lost 6, with 17 bases in between.

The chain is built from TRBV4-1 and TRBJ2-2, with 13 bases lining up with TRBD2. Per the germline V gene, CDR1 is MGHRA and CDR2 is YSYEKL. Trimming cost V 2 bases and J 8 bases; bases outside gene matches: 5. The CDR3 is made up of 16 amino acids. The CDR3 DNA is TGCGCCAGCAGCCAATCCGGACTAGCGGGAGAGGGGGAGCTGTTTTTT. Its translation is CASSQSGLAGEGELFF.

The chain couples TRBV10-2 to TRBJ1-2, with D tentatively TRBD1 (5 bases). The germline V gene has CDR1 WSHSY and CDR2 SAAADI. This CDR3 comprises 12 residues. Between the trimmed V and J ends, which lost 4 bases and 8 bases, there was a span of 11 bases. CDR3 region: CASSAAQGGYTF. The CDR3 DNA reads TGCGCCAGCAGTGCAGCCCAGGGAGGCTACACCTTC.

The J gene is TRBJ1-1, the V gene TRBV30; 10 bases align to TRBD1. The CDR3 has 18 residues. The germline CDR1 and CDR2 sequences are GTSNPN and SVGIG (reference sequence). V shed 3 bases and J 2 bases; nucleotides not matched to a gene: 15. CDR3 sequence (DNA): TGTGCCTGGAGGGGGTGGTGTGGGACAGGGGAAGCTAACACTGAAGCTTTCTTT. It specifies CAWRGWCGTGEANTEAFF.

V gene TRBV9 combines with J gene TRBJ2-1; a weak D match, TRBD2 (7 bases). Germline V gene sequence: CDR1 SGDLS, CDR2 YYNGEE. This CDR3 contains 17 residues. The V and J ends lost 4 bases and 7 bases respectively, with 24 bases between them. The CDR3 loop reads CASSPPGVGGPRNEQFF. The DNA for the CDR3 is TGTGCCAGCAGCCCCCCGGGGGTGGGGGGGCCGAGGAATGAGCAGTTCTTC.

The CDR3 DNA reads TGTGCCAGCAGCTTAACCAGGGACACCGGGGAGCTGTTTTTT. Amino acids: CASSLTRDTGELFF. The V gene is TRBV13, the J gene TRBJ2-2; possible D gene TRBD1, 5 bases. Deletions cut 2 bases from V and 3 bases from J, with 7 bases between. The CDR3 has 14 amino acids. Germline V gene lookup returns CDR1 PRHDT and CDR2 FYEKMQ (reference sequence).

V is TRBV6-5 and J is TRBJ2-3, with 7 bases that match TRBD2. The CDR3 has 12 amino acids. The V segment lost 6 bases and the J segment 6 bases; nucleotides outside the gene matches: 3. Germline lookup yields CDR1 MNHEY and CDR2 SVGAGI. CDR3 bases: TGTGCCAGCAGCCCCGGGGGGGATACGCAGTATTTT. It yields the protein CASSPGGDTQYF.

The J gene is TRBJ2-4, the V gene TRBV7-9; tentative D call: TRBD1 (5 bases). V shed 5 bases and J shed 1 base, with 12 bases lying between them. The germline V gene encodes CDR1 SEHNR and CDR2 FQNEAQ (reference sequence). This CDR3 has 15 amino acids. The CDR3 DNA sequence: TGTGCCAGCAGCCCCAGTTGGGGCGCCAAAAACATTCAGTACTTC. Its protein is CASSPSWGAKNIQYF. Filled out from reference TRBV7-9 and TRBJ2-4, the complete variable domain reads DTGVSQNPRHKITKRGQNVTFRCDPISEHNRLYWYRQTLGQGPEFLTYFQNEAQLEKSRLLSDRFSAERPKGSFSTLEIQRTEQGDSAMYLCASSPSWGAKNIQYFGAGTRLSVL.